Below, 12 T cell receptor beta chains from the same sample are listed, as sequenced in a study of tumor and adjacent non-tumor tissue in lung cancer. The library came from three nested PCR rounds adapted from ARM-PCR protocols. TCRdb reprocessed the multiplex PCR reads via MiXCR and lists one record per CDR3 protein. The table shows some 100,000 distinct CDR3 sequences, with about 60% occurring only once. The template was RNA from unsorted bulk tissue. More than 3 cm separated this lung sample from the edge of the tumor. Sequenced material: distant non-tumor lung tissue. Source of these receptors: a man aged 25 to 40 with non-small cell lung cancer.

Notes on this clonotype: This CDR3 fails to terminate in the conserved phenylalanine or tryptophan, so it likely reflects a read error. The gene calls are TRBV6-2 or TRBV6-3 and TRBJ2-2; D is unresolved. In germline, CDR1 is MNHEY, CDR2 SVGEGT. This CDR3 is 13 amino acids long. CDR3 nucleotide sequence: TGTGCCAGCCGTTACTCGGACACCGGGGAGCTGTTTTAT. It codes for CASRYSDTGELFY.

In regard to this clonotype: The germline gene is not matched at one end of the junction; a read error may be the cause. The chain carries TRBV4-1 and TRBJ2-1; possibly TRBD2 for D (6 bases). This CDR3 has 18 amino acids. Germline loops: CDR1 MGHRA, CDR2 YSYEKL. The CDR3 spells CASSQGTSSRRENVKQFF. The CDR3, as DNA: TGCGCCAGCAGTCAAGGAACAAGTAGCAGGAGGGAGAACGTTAAGCAGTTCTTC.

This clonotype was counted only a few times. V usage is TRBV29-1 and J usage is TRBJ1-5; possibly TRBD1 for D (5 bases). The CDR3 loop spans 13 amino acids. The V gene's germline CDR1 is SQVTM and CDR2 ANQGSEA. The germline V and J ends were trimmed by 8 bases and 3 bases, with 14 bases remaining between them. The CDR3 DNA sequence: TGCAGCCGAACCGGGACTACCAATCAGCCCCAGCATTTT. The encoded protein is CSRTGTTNQPQHF.

This clonotype showed up many times. The chain couples TRBV6-2 or TRBV6-3 to TRBJ2-1; D is unresolved. The germline gives CDR1 MNHEY, CDR2 SVGEGT. Trimming removed 6 bases from V and 8 bases from J, with 11 bases in between. The CDR3 has 12 residues. The CDR3 loop is CASRFLGDEQFF. Written as DNA, the CDR3 is TGTGCCAGCAGGTTCCTTGGGGATGAGCAGTTCTTC.

The count of this clonotype is one. A junction boundary mismatches the germline segment, possibly from a read error. The chain combines TRBV12-3 or TRBV12-4 with TRBJ2-7, with 9 bases aligning to TRBD1. The CDR3 length is 14 residues. CDR3 bases: TGTGCCAGCGGTTTACAGGGGGCCTCCCACGAACAGTACTTC. Translated, it gives CASGLQGASHEQYF.

As regards this clonotype: With a much larger clone just one base away, this may be a read error. The chain employs TRBV20-1 and TRBJ2-3, with 10 bases fitting TRBD1. The CDR3 contains 14 residues. Germline V CDR1 and CDR2: DFQATT, SNEGSKA (reference sequence). With 5 bases clipped from V and 2 bases from J, the junction kept 4 bases outside the gene matches. The CDR3 coding sequence is TGCAGTGCTCTCGGGACAGGGGCCACAGATACGCAGTATTTT. Its protein product is CSALGTGATDTQYF.

The V gene is TRBV29-1, the J gene TRBJ1-1; D uncertain. CDR1 is SQVTM, CDR2 ANQGSEA, per germline. The length of the CDR3 is 11 residues. Between the trimmed V and J ends, which lost 6 bases and 2 bases, there was a span of 7 bases. CDR3 sequence: CSVLVNTEAFF. CDR3 DNA: TGCAGCGTCCTGGTTAACACTGAAGCTTTCTTT.

This sequence joins TRBV24-1 and TRBJ2-7, with 7 bases lining up with TRBD2. Per the germline V gene, CDR1 is KGHDR and CDR2 is SFDVKD. After removal of 11 bases from V and 7 bases from J, the junction contained 25 bases not matched to a gene. The length of the CDR3 is 17 residues. The CDR3: CAISELAGREAFQEQYF. CDR3 in DNA: TGTGCCATCAGCGAGCTAGCTGGGAGGGAAGCTTTCCAAGAGCAGTACTTC.

Worth noting for this clonotype: A single base separates this from a much larger clone, so it may be a read error. This chain uses TRBV7-9 with TRBJ1-1, with unresolved D. Per the germline V gene, CDR1 is SEHNR and CDR2 is FQNEAQ (reference sequence). V lost 5 bases, J lost 7 bases, and 11 bases lay in between. This CDR3 spans 12 amino acids. CDR3 in DNA: TGTGCCAGCAGCCACATTAGCGTTGAAGCTTTCTTT. Its protein is CASSHISVEAFF.

In regard to this clonotype: The CDR3 does not close with the conserved phenylalanine or tryptophan, likely indicating a read error. This chain links TRBV11-3 with TRBJ1-5; D is unclear. Germline loops: CDR1 SGHNT, CDR2 YENEEA. The CDR3 contains 12 residues. The CDR3 reads CANSRGDQPQHL. CDR3 DNA: TGTGCCAACAGCCGCGGGGATCAGCCCCAGCATCTT.

In its sample, this clonotype was seen a few times. The CDR3, as DNA: TGCGCCAGCAGCGTTGTGGGTCCTCCCTACGAGCAGTACTTC. Translating gives CASSVVGPPYEQYF. The chain links TRBV5-1 to TRBJ2-7; D unclear. The CDR3 extends over 14 amino acids. Trimming shortened V by 4 bases and J by 2 bases, and 13 bases separated the two germline ends. Per the germline V gene, CDR1 is SGHRS and CDR2 is YFSETQ.

Comment on this clonotype: The junction and the germline gene differ at one end; a read error may be behind it. The chain employs TRBV11-3 and TRBJ2-1, with D maybe TRBD2 (6 bases). Per germline, CDR1 SGHNT and CDR2 YENEEA. The CDR3 has 16 amino acids. This CDR3 is CASSSGGSGTYNEHFF. DNA for the CDR3: TGTGCCAGCAGCTCGGGTGGTAGCGGCACCTACAATGAGCACTTCTTC.